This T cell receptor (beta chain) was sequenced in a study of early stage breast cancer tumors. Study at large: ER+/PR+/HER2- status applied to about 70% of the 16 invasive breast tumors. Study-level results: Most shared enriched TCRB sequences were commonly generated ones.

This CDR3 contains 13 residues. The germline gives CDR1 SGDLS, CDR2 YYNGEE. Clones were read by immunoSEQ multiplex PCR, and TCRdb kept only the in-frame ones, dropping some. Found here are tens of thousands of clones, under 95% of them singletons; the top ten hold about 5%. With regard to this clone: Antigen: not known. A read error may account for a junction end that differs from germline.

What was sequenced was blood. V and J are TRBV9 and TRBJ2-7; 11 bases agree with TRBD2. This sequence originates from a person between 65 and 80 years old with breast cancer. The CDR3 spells CASSVDLAGGLDF. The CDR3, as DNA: TGTGCCAGCAGCGTAGATCTAGCGGGGGGCCTGGACTTC.